A single sample gave rise to the 7 T cell receptor beta chains below, sequenced in a study of cytomegalovirus exposure and HLA in healthy donors (dated by TCRdb to the late 2010s). Receptor amplification or capture employed the immunoSEQ multiplex PCR assay. A mixture of 60 forward primers for TCR Vbeta segments and 13 reverse primers for TCR Jbeta segments was used in the multiplex PCR. The table comes from immuneACCESS by way of TCRdb, which keeps in-frame sequences with V and J called. Part of the clones is missing from these tables; in studies checked, under half for an unresolved V gene and the rest for unknown reasons. This sample lists around 150,000 clones; around 84% were detected once. Clones ranked in the top ten supply around 9% of the sample. The sequenced material came from PBMCs. The receptor source for this set is a male donor in good health and CMV-seropositive.

The chain recombines TRBV30 with TRBJ1-2; 7 nucleotides align to TRBD1. Germline V gene data show CDR1 as GTSNPN and CDR2 as SVGIG (reference sequence). The V gene end was trimmed by 1 base and the J gene end by 8 bases; junction bases not matched to a gene: 4. CDR3 length equals 12 residues. For the CDR3, the DNA is TGTGCCTGGAGTGGAGGGGGCGCGGGCTACACCTTC. Translating gives CAWSGGGAGYTF. Combining the CDR3 with reference TRBV30 and TRBJ1-2 gives the whole variable domain SQTIHQWPATLVQPVGSPLSLECTVEGTSNPNLYWYRQAAGRGLQLLFYSVGIGQISSEVPQNLSASRPQDRQFILSSKKLLLSDSGFYLCAWSGGGAGYTFGSGTRLTVV.

This clone has more than one count but fewer than ten. The chain carries TRBV10-3 and TRBJ1-1, with D possibly matching TRBD1 (5 bases). The CDR3 totals 14 residues. From germline, CDR1 is ENHRY and CDR2 SYGVKD. V lost 3 bases and J lost 0, with 8 bases in between. CDR3 sequence reads: CAISDRQMNTEAFF. For the CDR3, the DNA is TGTGCCATCAGTGATCGACAGATGAACACTGAAGCTTTCTTT.

The chain links TRBV5-6 to TRBJ2-7; tentative D call: TRBD1 (6 bases). V lost 4 bases and J lost 0, with 17 bases in between. The germline gives CDR1 SGHDT, CDR2 YYEEEE. This CDR3 region has 16 residues. The CDR3 reads CASSEWNRASSYEQYF. DNA for the CDR3: TGTGCCAGCAGCGAATGGAACAGGGCAAGCTCCTACGAGCAGTACTTC. Using reference TRBV5-6 and TRBJ2-7 for the parts outside the CDR3, the full variable domain is DAGVTQSPTHLIKTRGQQVTLRCSPKSGHDTVSWYQQALGQGPQFIFQYYEEEERQRGNFPDRFSGHQFPNYSSELNVNALLLGDSALYLCASSEWNRASSYEQYFGPGTRLTVT.

The rearrangement uses TRBV20-1 and TRBJ2-1, with D uncertain. Germline values: CDR1 DFQATT, CDR2 SNEGSKA (reference sequence). CDR3 size: 10 residues. V was clipped by 1 base and J by 9 bases, with 4 bases between them. This CDR3 is CSARVREQFF. DNA for the CDR3: TGCAGTGCTAGAGTTCGTGAGCAGTTCTTC.

CDR3 protein: CASSRSSGANVLTF. Here the CDR3 DNA reads TGTGCCAGCAGCCGGAGCTCTGGGGCCAACGTCCTGACTTTC. The chain couples TRBV7-2 to TRBJ2-6, with D hard to call. The CDR3 totals 14 residues. Trimming removed 5 bases from V and 0 bases from J, with 5 bases in between. Germline CDR1 is SGHTA and CDR2 is FQGNSA. The variable domain in full, completed from reference TRBV7-2 and TRBJ2-6, reads GAGVSQSPSNKVTEKGKDVELRCDPISGHTALYWYRQSLGQGLEFLIYFQGNSAPDKSGLPSDRFSAERTGGSVSTLTIQRTQQEDSAVYLCASSRSSGANVLTFGAGSRLTVL.

J is TRBJ1-2 and V is TRBV7-2; D is perhaps TRBD1 (6 bases). V was clipped by 5 bases and J by 3 bases, with 13 bases between them. The CDR3 loop spans 14 amino acids. CDR1 is SGHTA, CDR2 FQGNSA, per germline. The CDR3 region is CASSSNRDDYGYTF. CDR3 sequence (DNA): TGTGCCAGCAGCAGCAACAGGGATGACTATGGCTACACCTTC.

This clone was detected only once. The CDR3 DNA reads as TGTGCCAGCAGCGGTACAGGGGGGCTTCAGCCCCAGCATTTT. It translates to CASSGTGGLQPQHF. The rearrangement joins TRBV7-9 to TRBJ1-5; 8 bases are shared with TRBD1. Looked up from germline, CDR1 is SEHNR and CDR2 is FQNEAQ (reference sequence). The CDR3 sequence is 14 residues long. V lost 5 bases and J lost 6; bases outside the gene matches: 6.